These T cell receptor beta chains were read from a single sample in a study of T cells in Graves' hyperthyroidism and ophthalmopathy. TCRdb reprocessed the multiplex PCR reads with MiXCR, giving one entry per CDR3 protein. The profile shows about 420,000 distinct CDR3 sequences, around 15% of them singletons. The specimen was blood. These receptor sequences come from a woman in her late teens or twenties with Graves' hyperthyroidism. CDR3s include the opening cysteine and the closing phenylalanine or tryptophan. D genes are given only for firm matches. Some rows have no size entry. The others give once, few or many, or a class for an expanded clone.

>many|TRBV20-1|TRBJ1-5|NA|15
CSASISAYSNQPQHF
TGCAGTGCTAGTATATCGGCCTATAGCAATCAGCCCCAGCATTTT
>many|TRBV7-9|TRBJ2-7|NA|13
CASSLAPGHEQYF
TGTGCCAGCAGCTTAGCGCCGGGGCACGAGCAGTACTTC
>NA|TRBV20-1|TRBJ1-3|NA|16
CSARDLRSSSGNTIYF
TGCAGTGCTAGAGATCTTCGCTCATCCTCTGGAAACACCATATATTTT
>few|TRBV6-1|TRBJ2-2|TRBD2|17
CASSEFSPSGISWELFF
TGTGCCAGCAGTGAGTTTTCCCCTAGCGGGATTTCGTGGGAGCTGTTTTTT
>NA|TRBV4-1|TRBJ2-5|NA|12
CASSQAMETQYF
TGCGCCAGCAGCCAAGCGATGGAGACCCAGTACTTC
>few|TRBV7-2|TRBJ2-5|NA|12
CASRNYPQTQYF
TGTGCCAGCCGAAATTACCCCCAGACCCAGTACTTC
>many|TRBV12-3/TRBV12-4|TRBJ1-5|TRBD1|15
CASSKPTGSMRPQHF
TGTGCCAGCAGTAAACCGACAGGGTCCATGAGGCCCCAGCATTTT
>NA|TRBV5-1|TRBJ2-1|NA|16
CASSHSRDLQDNEQFF
TGCGCCAGCAGTCATAGCCGGGACTTGCAGGACAATGAGCAGTTCTTC
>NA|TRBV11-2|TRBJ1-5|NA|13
CASSLEWARPQHF
TGTGCCAGCAGCTTAGAATGGGCGAGGCCCCAGCATTTT
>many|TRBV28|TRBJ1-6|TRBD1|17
CASTTTQGAGYNSPLHF
TGTGCCAGCACTACAACACAGGGGGCTGGCTATAATTCACCCCTCCACTTT
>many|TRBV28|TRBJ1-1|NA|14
CASSLGTRNTEAFF
TGTGCCAGCAGTCTGGGGACAAGGAACACTGAAGCTTTCTTT
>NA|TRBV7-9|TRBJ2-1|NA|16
CASSFKAVSSYNEQFF
TGTGCCAGCAGCTTCAAAGCGGTATCCTCCTACAATGAGCAGTTCTTC
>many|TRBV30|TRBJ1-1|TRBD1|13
CAWRPGTDTEAFF
TGTGCCTGGAGACCCGGGACAGACACTGAAGCTTTCTTT
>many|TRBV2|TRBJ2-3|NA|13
CASSRTFTDTQYF
TGTGCCAGCAGCCGGACTTTCACAGATACGCAGTATTTT
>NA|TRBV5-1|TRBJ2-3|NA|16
CASSLGAGDFTDTQYF
TGCGCCAGCAGCTTGGGTGCAGGAGACTTCACAGATACGCAGTATTTT
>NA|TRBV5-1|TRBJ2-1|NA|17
CASSLRVQLSSYNEQFF
TGCGCCAGCAGCTTGAGGGTGCAGTTAAGCTCCTACAATGAGCAGTTCTTC
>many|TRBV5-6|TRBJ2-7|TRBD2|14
CASSLVLAGKEQYF
TGTGCCAGCAGCTTGGTATTAGCGGGAAAAGAGCAGTACTTC
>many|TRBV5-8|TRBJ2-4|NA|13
CASSHGDQNIQYF
TGTGCCAGCAGCCACGGAGACCAAAACATTCAGTACTTC
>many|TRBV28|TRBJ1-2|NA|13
CASSPDVIYGYTF
TGTGCCAGCAGTCCGGACGTCATCTATGGCTACACCTTC
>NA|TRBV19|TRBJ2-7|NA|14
CASSMLGIPYEQYF
TGTGCCAGTAGTATGCTCGGGATACCCTACGAGCAGTACTTC
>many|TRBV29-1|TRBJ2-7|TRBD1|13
CSAQDRVSYEQYF
TGCAGCGCTCAAGACAGGGTATCCTACGAGCAGTACTTC
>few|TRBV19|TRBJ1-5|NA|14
CASSIAGINQPQHF
TGTGCCAGTAGTATAGCGGGGATCAATCAGCCCCAGCATTTT
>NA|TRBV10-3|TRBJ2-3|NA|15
CAIRSDLAPYDTQYF
TGTGCCATCAGGTCTGACTTGGCCCCATACGATACGCAGTATTTT
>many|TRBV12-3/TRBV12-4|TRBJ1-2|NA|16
CASSPFPRASGLGYTF
TGTGCCAGCAGCCCTTTCCCTAGGGCCAGTGGGTTAGGCTACACCTTC
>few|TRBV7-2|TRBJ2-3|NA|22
CASSLVLPGTAAGLTIWEAQYF
TGTGCCAGCAGCTTAGTTCTACCCGGGACCGCTGCTGGACTGACAATTTGGGAAGCGCAGTATTTT
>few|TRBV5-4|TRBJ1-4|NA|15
CASSWEGRGDEKLFF
TGTGCCAGCAGCTGGGAGGGAAGAGGGGATGAAAAACTGTTTTTT
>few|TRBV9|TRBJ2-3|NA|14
CASSVGGGADTQYF
TGTGCCAGCAGCGTAGGAGGTGGGGCAGATACGCAGTATTTT
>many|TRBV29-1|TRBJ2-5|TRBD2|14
CSVWTSGDLGTQYF
TGCAGCGTCTGGACTAGCGGGGACCTCGGGACCCAGTACTTC
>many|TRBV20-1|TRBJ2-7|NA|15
CSARDPGQGPYEQYF
TGCAGTGCTAGAGATCCTGGGCAGGGGCCCTACGAGCAGTACTTC
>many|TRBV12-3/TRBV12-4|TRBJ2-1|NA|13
CASSFSADNEQFF
TGTGCCAGCAGTTTTTCGGCCGACAATGAGCAGTTCTTC
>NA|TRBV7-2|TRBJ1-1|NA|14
CASSLPRVSTEALF
TGTGCCAGCAGCCTCCCCAGGGTTTCCACTGAAGCTCTCTTT
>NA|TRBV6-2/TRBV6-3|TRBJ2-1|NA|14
CAVLGDSSYNEQFF
TGTGCTGTTCTGGGGGATAGCTCCTACAATGAGCAGTTCTTC
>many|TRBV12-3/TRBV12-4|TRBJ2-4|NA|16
CASSLYGGVSKNIQYF
TGTGCCAGCAGTTTATATGGCGGGGTCTCCAAAAACATTCAGTACTTC
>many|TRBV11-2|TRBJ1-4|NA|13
CASGVGANEKLFF
TGTGCCAGCGGCGTGGGGGCTAATGAAAAACTGTTTTTT
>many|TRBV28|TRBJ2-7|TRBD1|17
CASSKGQGLSGYYEQYF
TGTGCCAGCAGTAAGGGACAGGGGTTAAGCGGATACTACGAGCAGTACTTC
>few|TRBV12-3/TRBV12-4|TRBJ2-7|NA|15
CASSPESGNRYEQYF
TGTGCCAGCAGTCCAGAATCGGGGAATCGCTACGAGCAGTACTTC
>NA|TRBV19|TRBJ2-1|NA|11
CASSMGNEQFF
TGTGCCAGTAGTATGGGGAATGAGCAGTTCTTC
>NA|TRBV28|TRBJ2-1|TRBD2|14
CASSFRGLCNEQFF
TGTGCCAGCAGTTTCCGGGGACTATGCAATGAGCAGTTCTTC
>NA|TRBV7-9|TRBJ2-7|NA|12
CASSLGPGGQYF
TGTGCCAGCAGCCTAGGACCCGGTGGGCAGTACTTC
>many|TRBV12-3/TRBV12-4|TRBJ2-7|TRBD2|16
CASSLAGLATAYEQYF
TGTGCCAGCAGTTTAGCGGGACTAGCAACCGCCTACGAGCAGTACTTC
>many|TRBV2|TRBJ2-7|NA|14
CASKNGLSSYEQYF
TGTGCCAGCAAGAACGGGCTAAGCTCCTACGAGCAGTACTTC
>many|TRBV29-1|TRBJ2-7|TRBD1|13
CSVRGQGVGEQYF
TGCAGCGTTAGGGGACAGGGGGTTGGCGAGCAGTACTTC
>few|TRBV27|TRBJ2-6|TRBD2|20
CASSSTPGLADLSGANVLTF
TGTGCCAGCAGTTCGACGCCGGGACTAGCGGATCTCTCTGGGGCCAACGTCCTGACTTTC
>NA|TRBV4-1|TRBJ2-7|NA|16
CASSQDTLQGAYEQYF
TGCGCCAGCAGCCAAGATACTCTGCAGGGTGCCTACGAGCAGTACTTC
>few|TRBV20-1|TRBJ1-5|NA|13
CSASTGSNQPQHF
TGCAGTGCTAGTACGGGGAGCAATCAGCCCCAGCATTTT
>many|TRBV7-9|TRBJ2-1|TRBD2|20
CASSLIPFRLAGVYYNEQFF
TGTGCCAGCAGCTTAATTCCCTTTCGACTTGCGGGAGTGTACTACAATGAGCAGTTCTTC
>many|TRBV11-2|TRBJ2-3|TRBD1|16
CASSARTGEGADTQYF
TGTGCCAGCAGCGCGCGGACAGGGGAGGGGGCAGATACGCAGTATTTT
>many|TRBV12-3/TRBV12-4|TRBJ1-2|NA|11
CASRQGYGYTF
TGTGCCAGCAGACAGGGCTATGGCTACACCTTC
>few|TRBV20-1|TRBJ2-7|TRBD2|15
CSARDGYAGGYEQYF
TGCAGTGCTAGAGATGGGTATGCGGGAGGGTACGAGCAGTACTTC
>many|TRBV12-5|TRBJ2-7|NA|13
CASMAGTSYEQYF
TGTGCTAGTATGGCGGGGACCTCCTACGAGCAGTACTTC